The rows below give T cell receptor beta chains drawn from one sample of a study of vaccination effects on CD4 cells after COVID-19. These receptors are not linked to any known antigen. Assay: immunoSEQ multiplex PCR; the TCRdb copy retains only in-frame clones and omits some. The sample consists of 70,000 to 85,000 clones, 60% to 80% of them appearing once. Sequencing was performed on CD4+ T cells from PBMCs cultured without peptide, taken before COVID-19 vaccination. These receptors originate from a human donor who received a COVID-19 vaccine. Both conserved end residues are part of each CDR3.

14 TRBV27 CASSSPLRKETQYF
13 TRBV11-2 CASSRGRQETQYF
18 TRBV5-8 CASSLLGGTSSYNSPLHF
14 TRBV28 CASSLYLESFAAFF
16 TRBV7-9 CASSFEGGSTNYGYTF
15 TRBV29-1 CSVVSSGTSRNEQFF
14 TRBV28 CASSLPGESEKLFF
16 TRBV10-3 CAISESGLAGTDTQYF
13 TRBV7-2 CASSLSFQETQYF
13 TRBV5-1 CASSSLAGDTQYF
15 TRBV28 CASSGVGTGNQPQHF
17 TRBV6-6 CASSPAGTGGSRYTQYF